One sample yielded the 2 T cell receptor beta chains listed below, sequenced in a study of T cell changes during pregnancy in multiple sclerosis. Profiled with immunoSEQ multiplex PCR; TCRdb holds only in-frame clones, not every one. The sample gives approximately 33,000 clones, around 90% of which show up once; 0.6% to 0.9% is in the top ten. This material consisted of CD4+ T cells from peripheral blood mononuclear cells, taken in the first trimester of pregnancy. The source of these receptors is a female donor in good health, enrolled as a control in a pregnancy study.

The chain has TRBV25-1 and TRBJ2-5, with 9 positions matching TRBD1. V dropped 4 bases and J dropped 1; count of bases not matched to a gene: 1. This CDR3 spans 14 amino acids. The germline CDR1 and CDR2 sequences are MGHDK and SYGVNS. Here the CDR3 DNA reads TGTGCCAGCAGTGGGACAGGGGCCCAAGAGACCCAGTACTTC. It translates to CASSGTGAQETQYF.

This clone was observed a handful of times. The V call is TRBV6-6, the J call TRBJ2-1; tentative D call: TRBD1 (6 bases). From germline, CDR1 is MNHNY and CDR2 SVGAGI (reference sequence). V gave up 2 bases and J gave up 7 bases, with 6 bases separating them. CDR3 length equals 12 residues. The CDR3: CASSYQGNEQFF. Written as DNA, the CDR3 is TGTGCCAGCAGTTACCAGGGGAATGAGCAGTTCTTC.